The 10 T cell receptor beta chains listed next were all sequenced from one sample in a study of shared clonotypes between healthy human individuals. Cells designated naive CD8 were CD45RO-negative and were positively selected for CCR7, with terminally differentiated effector memory CD45RA+ cells excluded. Using immunoSEQ multiplex PCR, the repertoire was profiled, and TCRdb retains in-frame clones only, with some absent. The profile shows about 2.2 million clones, approximately 92% of them singletons. What was sequenced was naive CD8+ T cells from PBMCs. The receptors here all came from a young man in good health. Some clones in this sample may be carry-over from other donors' samples.

The chain carries TRBV4-1 and TRBJ2-1; D is undetermined. The germline gives CDR1 MGHRA, CDR2 YSYEKL. This CDR3 region has 15 residues. V lost 0 bases and J 0 bases, leaving 6 bases between the germline ends. Here the CDR3 reads CASSQDQSSYNEQFF. The CDR3 DNA reads as TGCGCCAGCAGCCAAGACCAAAGCTCCTACAATGAGCAGTTCTTC.

The chain carries TRBV2 and TRBJ2-2, with 11 bases identical to TRBD2. CDR3 length: 16 residues. With V trimmed by 1 base and J by 3 bases, 1 base remained unmatched. Germline loops: CDR1 SNHLY, CDR2 FYNNEI. CDR3: CASSEGLAGYTGELFF. The CDR3 nucleotides are TGTGCCAGCAGTGAAGGACTAGCGGGGTACACCGGGGAGCTGTTTTTT.

The gene calls are TRBV5-5 and TRBJ1-2; 7 bases match TRBD1. The V segment lost 3 bases and the J segment 4 bases; nucleotides outside the gene matches: 12. The V gene's germline CDR1 is SGHKS and CDR2 YYEKEE (reference sequence). This CDR3 contains 16 residues. For the CDR3, the DNA is TGTGCCAGCAGCTCAACACACGACAGGGCTTTCTATGGCTACACCTTC. This sequence encodes CASSSTHDRAFYGYTF. The full variable domain, with the rest looked up from reference TRBV5-5 and TRBJ1-2, is DAGVTQSPTHLIKTRGQQVTLRCSPISGHKSVSWYQQVLGQGPQFIFQYYEKEERGRGNFPDRFSARQFPNYSSELNVNALLLGDSALYLCASSSTHDRAFYGYTFGSGTRLTVV.

The chain has TRBV6-1 and TRBJ2-7; TRBD1 might be the D (6 bases). The CDR3 spans 16 residues. V was pared by 2 bases and J by 4 bases, with 18 bases between. Per the germline V gene, CDR1 is MNHNS and CDR2 is SASEGT. The chain's CDR3 is CASSEPQGPRWYEQYF. CDR3 in DNA: TGTGCCAGCAGTGAACCCCAGGGGCCTCGGTGGTACGAGCAGTACTTC.

The chain combines TRBV28 with TRBJ2-1, with TRBD1 as a possible D gene (5 bases). The CDR3 runs 14 residues. Germline V gives CDR1 MDHEN, CDR2 SYDVKM. The ends were cut back, 2 bases at V and 7 bases at J, with 12 bases in the middle. The CDR3 loop is CASSLNQGWNEQFF. The CDR3 DNA reads TGTGCCAGCAGTTTAAACCAGGGTTGGAATGAGCAGTTCTTC.

CDR3 sequence: CASSQDISGITYNEQFF. The DNA for the CDR3 is TGCGCCAGCAGCCAAGATATAAGCGGGATTACCTACAATGAGCAGTTCTTC. This chain links TRBV4-1 with TRBJ2-1; 7 bases line up with TRBD2. After removal of 0 bases from V and 2 bases from J, the junction contained 7 bases not matched to a gene. In germline, CDR1 is MGHRA, CDR2 YSYEKL. The CDR3 is 17 amino acids.

The chain links TRBV7-2 to TRBJ1-2; D may be TRBD1 (5 bases). V was clipped by 5 bases and J by 2 bases, with 15 bases between them. CDR3 length: 15 amino acids. The V gene's germline CDR1 is SGHTA and CDR2 FQGNSA. This CDR3 is CASSLTEALNYGYTF. The CDR3 DNA is TGTGCCAGCAGCCTGACAGAGGCCCTGAACTATGGCTACACCTTC.

The V call is TRBV4-2, the J call TRBJ2-7; D might be TRBD1 or TRBD2, each matching 6 bases. Germline assignment: CDR1 LGHNA and CDR2 YNFKEQ. The CDR3 is made up of 14 amino acids. V was pared by 3 bases and J by 5 bases, with 14 bases between. For the CDR3, the DNA is TGTGCCAGCAGCCATGAAGGGGGGCTAAACGAGCAGTACTTC. It is translated as CASSHEGGLNEQYF.

The CDR3: CASSQTGGSGVHEQYF. The CDR3 bases are TGTGCCAGCAGCCAAACCGGGGGCTCAGGAGTCCACGAGCAGTACTTC. The chain combines TRBV9 with TRBJ2-7; the D call may be TRBD1 or TRBD2 (6 bases each). Germline loops: CDR1 SGDLS, CDR2 YYNGEE. With 4 bases removed from V and 5 bases from J, the gap between germline ends came to 22 bases. The length of the CDR3 is 16 residues.

V usage is TRBV28 and J usage is TRBJ1-3; D gene uncertain. Germline V gene lookup returns CDR1 MDHEN and CDR2 SYDVKM. The CDR3 loop spans 16 amino acids. V was trimmed by 4 bases and J by 1 base, leaving 14 bases between them. CDR3 bases: TGTGCCAGCAGTTGGGGAGGCAGTCAATCTGGAAACACCATATATTTT. This encodes CASSWGGSQSGNTIYF.